The 32 T cell receptor beta chains in this list originate from one sample, sequenced in a study of blood T cell repertoires in COVID-19. TCRdb keeps only in-frame clones here, not all; method: immunoSEQ multiplex PCR. The sample includes roughly 150,000 clones, roughly 84% of them seen just once. Specimen: peripheral blood. These receptors were collected from a woman older than 75 with active or convalescent COVID-19.

The chain carries TRBV11-2 and TRBJ2-7; D remains ambiguous. Germline CDR1 and CDR2: SGHAT and FQNNGV. Trimming stripped 5 bases from V and 0 bases from J, with 8 bases between. The CDR3 runs to 13 residues. The CDR3 region is CASSRTSSYEQYF. The CDR3 DNA reads TGTGCCAGCAGCCGTACCAGCTCCTACGAGCAGTACTTC.

The gene calls are TRBV10-1 and TRBJ2-2, with a weak D call TRBD2 (5 bases). Deletions cut 0 bases from V and 5 bases from J, with 10 bases between. The CDR3 covers 15 residues. The germline V gene encodes CDR1 WNHNN and CDR2 SYGVQD (reference sequence). CDR3 coding DNA: TGCGCCAGCAGTGAGTCGGGAGTTGGGACCGGGGAGCTGTTTTTT. Protein product: CASSESGVGTGELFF.

The chain joins TRBV5-1 to TRBJ1-5, with 11 bases fitting TRBD1. Trimming removed 5 bases from V and 5 bases from J; junction bases left unmatched: 3. The CDR3 is 14 residues long. The V gene's germline CDR1 is SGHRS and CDR2 YFSETQ. CDR3 nucleotide sequence: TGCGCCAGCAGTTGGACAGGGGGCGATCAGCCCCAGCATTTT. Its protein product is CASSWTGGDQPQHF.

The V gene is TRBV25-1, the J gene TRBJ1-1; tentatively, D is TRBD1 (6 bases). CDR3 size: 13 residues. The germline V and J ends were trimmed by 6 bases and 7 bases, with 15 bases remaining between them. CDR1 and CDR2 from the germline V gene are MGHDK and SYGVNS. The CDR3 here is CASREQGWGEAFF. In nucleotides, the CDR3 is TGTGCCAGCAGGGAACAGGGCTGGGGTGAAGCTTTCTTT.

CDR3 nucleotide sequence: TGTGCCTGGAGTCTGGCGGGCTCTGGAAACACCATATATTTT. This codes for CAWSLAGSGNTIYF. The rearrangement links TRBV30 to TRBJ1-3; no definite D call. Germline CDR1 and CDR2: GTSNPN and SVGIG (reference sequence). The V gene lost 2 bases and the J gene lost 0 bases, with 8 bases spanning the gap. This CDR3 is 14 amino acids long.

The chain couples TRBV6-2 or TRBV6-3 to TRBJ1-4; D might be TRBD1 (5 bases). CDR1 is MNHEY and CDR2 is SVGEGT in the germline V gene. The ends were cut back, 2 bases at V and 5 bases at J, with 12 bases in the middle. The CDR3 totals 15 residues. The CDR3 DNA reads TGTGCCAGCAGTTACCCCACAGGAGGGAATGAAAAACTGTTTTTT. This gives the protein CASSYPTGGNEKLFF.

The chain combines TRBV5-1 with TRBJ1-6; 10 nucleotides match TRBD1. Looked up from germline, CDR1 is SGHRS and CDR2 is YFSETQ. The CDR3 covers 13 residues. With 9 bases clipped from V and 11 bases from J, the junction kept 8 bases outside the gene matches. CDR3 loop: CAITDRGQAPLHF. CDR3 nucleotides: TGCGCCATAACAGACAGGGGGCAGGCACCCCTCCACTTT.

This clone was recorded only once. This chain connects TRBV7-2 to TRBJ1-6, with D hard to call. The CDR3 is 17 residues long. V lost 1 base, J lost 0 bases, and 10 bases lay in between. Germline CDR1 reads SGHTA; CDR2 reads FQGNSA. The chain's CDR3 is CASSLDAWSSYNSPLHF. The DNA of the CDR3 is TGTGCCAGCAGCTTAGATGCTTGGAGCTCCTATAATTCACCCCTCCACTTT.

The rearrangement uses TRBV29-1 and TRBJ2-4, with D maybe TRBD1 (5 bases). The CDR3 has 11 amino acids. V dropped 4 bases and J dropped 9 bases, with 10 bases sitting between them. Looked up from germline, CDR1 is SQVTM and CDR2 is ANQGSEA. In DNA, the CDR3 is TGCAGCGTTGTTACAGGCGTCATTCAGTACTTC. Amino acid sequence: CSVVTGVIQYF.

The V call is TRBV19, the J call TRBJ2-5; D uncertain. The V and J ends lost 4 bases and 2 bases respectively, with 5 bases between them. CDR1 is LNHDA, CDR2 SQIVND, per germline (reference sequence). The CDR3 runs 12 residues. This CDR3 is CASSRAQETQYF. The CDR3 DNA follows: TGTGCCAGTAGTAGGGCACAAGAGACCCAGTACTTC.

This sequence joins TRBV7-8 and TRBJ2-1; 9 bases map to TRBD2. This CDR3 is built from 16 residues. Germline V lookup: CDR1 SGHVS, CDR2 FQNEAQ. The ends lost 2 bases at V and 8 bases at J; junction bases unmatched: 10. CDR3 protein: CASSLTGTSYFHEQFF. DNA for the CDR3: TGTGCCAGCAGCTTAACCGGGACTAGCTATTTTCATGAGCAGTTCTTC.

This chain connects TRBV20-1 to TRBJ2-7, with D possibly TRBD2 on 6 matching bases. CDR3 size: 10 residues. Trimming took off 3 bases at V and 7 bases at J, with 7 bases between the two ends. Germline V gene sequence: CDR1 DFQATT, CDR2 SNEGSKA (reference sequence). In DNA form, the CDR3 reads TGCAGTGCTAGGGGACTGGAGCAGTACTTC. Translation gives CSARGLEQYF.

This clone showed up just once. The chain recombines TRBV7-2 with TRBJ1-6; 10 positions match TRBD1. The CDR3 is 16 amino acids. In germline, CDR1 is SGHTA, CDR2 FQGNSA. J was trimmed by 9 bases and V by 3 bases; bases with no gene match: 8. The CDR3 DNA follows: TGTGCCAGCAGCTTCGGACAGGGGGGTTCGGGTTCACCCCTCCACTTT. This sequence encodes CASSFGQGGSGSPLHF.

The rearrangement joins TRBV10-3 to TRBJ2-3, with 8 bases lining up with TRBD1. The CDR3 has 15 amino acids. Per germline, CDR1 ENHRY and CDR2 SYGVKD. With V trimmed by 8 bases and J by 1 base, 8 bases remained unmatched. This CDR3 reads CAIGQGSGGTDTQYF. CDR3 in DNA: TGTGCCATCGGACAGGGCTCTGGGGGCACAGATACGCAGTATTTT.

The chain is built from TRBV24-1 and TRBJ1-5, with 7 positions matching TRBD1. The ends lost 4 bases at V and 6 bases at J; junction bases unmatched: 8. This CDR3 is 15 amino acids long. Germline loops: CDR1 KGHDR, CDR2 SFDVKD. CDR3: CATSERQGGLQPQHF. CDR3 DNA: TGTGCCACCAGTGAACGGCAGGGGGGCCTTCAGCCCCAGCATTTT.

The chain recombines TRBV7-2 with TRBJ1-4; TRBD1 agrees at 9 bases. This CDR3 comprises 15 residues. Per the germline V gene, CDR1 is SGHTA and CDR2 is FQGNSA. Trimming cost V 2 bases and J 5 bases; bases outside gene matches: 3. In DNA, the CDR3 is TGTGCCAGCAGCTTATCCGGGACAGGGAATGAAAAACTGTTTTTT. Translating it yields CASSLSGTGNEKLFF.

The chain employs TRBV19 and TRBJ1-4; D gene uncertain. Trimming took off 3 bases at V and 7 bases at J, with 15 bases between the two ends. The CDR3 sequence is 15 residues long. Germline V gene sequence: CDR1 LNHDA, CDR2 SQIVND (reference sequence). The CDR3: CASSIFLSRGEKLFF. CDR3 DNA sequence: TGTGCCAGTAGTATCTTCCTAAGCCGAGGTGAAAAACTGTTTTTT.

V usage is TRBV2 and J usage is TRBJ2-1, with 9 bases lining up with TRBD1. V lost 6 bases to trimming and J lost 12 bases; unmatched junction nucleotides: 9. The CDR3 runs 13 residues. Per germline, CDR1 SNHLY and CDR2 FYNNEI. This CDR3 is CASRDGQGIRQFF. The CDR3 DNA reads TGTGCCAGCAGGGACGGACAGGGGATACGGCAGTTCTTC. The variable domain in full, completed from reference TRBV2 and TRBJ2-1, reads EPEVTQTPSHQVTQMGQEVILRCVPISNHLYFYWYRQILGQKVEFLVSFYNNEISEKSEIFDDQFSVERPDGSNFTLKIRSTKLEDSAMYFCASRDGQGIRQFFGPGTRLTVL.

V and J are TRBV7-2 and TRBJ1-2, with D perhaps matching TRBD1 (5 bases). The germline CDR1 and CDR2 sequences are SGHTA and FQGNSA. The ends were cut back, 5 bases at V and 4 bases at J, with 23 bases in the middle. The CDR3 spans 17 residues. In DNA form, the CDR3 reads TGTGCCAGCAGCCTACCCGGGGGGAGGGCGAGAGGCTATGGCTACACCTTC. As protein: CASSLPGGRARGYGYTF.

The J gene is TRBJ1-2, the V gene TRBV14; D is perhaps TRBD1 (6 bases). This CDR3 is 15 amino acids long. Germline CDR1 SGHDN, CDR2 FVKESK. Trimming pared 4 bases from V and 8 bases from J, leaving 20 bases between. CDR3 sequence reads: CASSPSRQVVEGYTF. CDR3 sequence (DNA): TGTGCCAGCAGCCCTTCCCGACAGGTTGTGGAAGGCTACACCTTC.

The chain is built from TRBV13 and TRBJ1-5; D call uncertain. V lost 0 bases and J 6 bases, leaving 3 bases between the germline ends. This CDR3 has 12 amino acids. Germline loops: CDR1 PRHDT, CDR2 FYEKMQ (reference sequence). The CDR3 protein is CASSLGGQPQHF. The CDR3 nucleotides read TGTGCCAGCAGCTTAGGCGGTCAGCCCCAGCATTTT.

The chain links TRBV4-1 to TRBJ2-4, with 9 bases fitting TRBD1. The CDR3 covers 17 residues. Germline V gene sequence: CDR1 MGHRA, CDR2 YSYEKL. The V segment lost 4 bases and the J segment 2 bases; nucleotides outside the gene matches: 9. The CDR3 region has the DNA TGCGCCAGCAGCCTGGAAGGGACAGGGAATCCCAAAAACATTCAGTACTTC. Protein: CASSLEGTGNPKNIQYF.

The rearrangement joins TRBV19 to TRBJ2-3; TRBD2 is a possible D gene (6 bases). With 1 base removed from V and 8 bases from J, the gap between germline ends came to 25 bases. The CDR3 runs 18 residues. Germline-derived CDR1 and CDR2 are LNHDA and SQIVND (reference sequence). The CDR3 loop reads CASSIVLGETRDRGTQYF. The CDR3 DNA follows: TGTGCCAGTAGTATAGTTCTTGGGGAGACTAGAGATAGGGGTACGCAGTATTTT. Full variable domain (outside the CDR3, taken from reference TRBV19 and TRBJ2-3): DGGITQSPKYLFRKEGQNVTLSCEQNLNHDAMYWYRQDPGQGLRLIYYSQIVNDFQKGDIAEGYSVSREKKESFPLTVTSAQKNPTAFYLCASSIVLGETRDRGTQYFGPGTRLTVL.

This clone was counted only a few times. The rearrangement links TRBV18 to TRBJ1-4; 8 nucleotides match TRBD1. V lost 1 base, J lost 7 bases, and 8 bases stayed unmatched. Germline V gene sequence: CDR1 KGHSH, CDR2 LQKENI. The CDR3 totals 16 residues. The CDR3 region has the DNA TGTGCCAGCTCACCACGATTGGCAGGGGGCAGTGAAAAACTGTTTTTT. This encodes CASSPRLAGGSEKLFF.

About this clone itself: Additional DNA sequences in this sample encode the identical CDR3. The J gene is TRBJ1-3, the V gene TRBV10-2; D is uncertain. This CDR3 comprises 13 residues. Germline V CDR1 and CDR2: WSHSY, SAAADI. V shed 3 bases and J shed 1 base, with 4 bases lying between them. The CDR3 here is CASSDPSGNTIYF. The CDR3 region has the DNA TGCGCCAGCAGTGACCCTTCTGGAAACACCATATATTTT.

This clone was observed a single time. This sequence joins TRBV12-5 and TRBJ2-1; D is possibly TRBD2 (5 bases). This CDR3 comprises 13 residues. Per germline, CDR1 LGHNT and CDR2 FRNRAP. V was shortened by 2 bases and J by 6 bases, with 8 bases between the two germline ends. The CDR3 loop reads CASGLTRANEQFF. For the CDR3, the DNA is TGTGCTAGTGGTTTGACGAGGGCCAATGAGCAGTTCTTC.

This clone showed up just a few times. The chain links TRBV19 to TRBJ2-1; TRBD2 is a possible D gene (5 bases). The V and J ends lost 3 bases and 0 bases respectively, with 15 bases between them. Germline CDR1 reads LNHDA; CDR2 reads SQIVND (reference sequence). This CDR3 has 17 amino acids. The CDR3 coding sequence is TGTGCCAGTAGTATGTTGTGGACTTCAAGCTCCTACAATGAGCAGTTCTTC. It specifies CASSMLWTSSSYNEQFF.

The V and J genes are TRBV18 and TRBJ2-7; perhaps TRBD1 as D (5 bases). Germline CDR1 and CDR2: KGHSH and LQKENI. This CDR3 comprises 14 residues. Trimming left V 3 bases short and J 2 bases short, with 11 bases between. The CDR3 protein is CASSPARGAYEQYF. Written as DNA, the CDR3 is TGTGCCAGCTCACCGGCAAGGGGCGCCTACGAGCAGTACTTC.

This clone was found a few times. The chain joins TRBV29-1 to TRBJ2-5, with D maybe TRBD1 (6 bases). Per the germline V gene, CDR1 is SQVTM and CDR2 is ANQGSEA. This CDR3 has 10 amino acids. The V and J ends lost 7 bases and 9 bases respectively, with 12 bases between them. This chain's CDR3 is CSGAEGAQYF. As DNA, the CDR3 is TGCAGCGGGGCTGAGGGGGCCCAGTACTTC. The full variable domain, completed using reference TRBV29-1 and TRBJ2-5, is SAVISQKPSRDICQRGTSLTIQCQVDSQVTMMFWYRQQPGQSLTLIATANQGSEATYESGFVIDKFPISRPNLTFSTLTVSNMSPEDSSIYLCSGAEGAQYFGPGTRLLVL.

This clone was seen a few times. The chain links TRBV19 to TRBJ2-3; maybe TRBD2 (5 bases). CDR1 and CDR2 (germline): LNHDA, SQIVND (reference sequence). There are 14 residues in the CDR3. V was trimmed by 7 bases and J by 3 bases, leaving 14 bases between them. The CDR3 region has the DNA TGTGCCAGTACTCGCGGGTCAAGAACAGATACGCAGTATTTT. Protein sequence: CASTRGSRTDTQYF.

The rearrangement joins TRBV6-5 to TRBJ1-1; no clear D. The CDR3 has 14 residues. The germline V and J ends were trimmed by 10 bases and 1 base, with 16 bases remaining between them. CDR1 is MNHEY, CDR2 SVGAGI, per germline. The CDR3 nucleotides read TGTGCCACTGGAGGTGGAGGAGCGAACACTGAAGCTTTCTTT. It yields the protein CATGGGGANTEAFF.

For this clone: The same CDR3 is also encoded by other DNA sequences in this sample. This chain connects TRBV7-8 to TRBJ2-3, with a weak D call TRBD1 (5 bases). Germline V lookup: CDR1 SGHVS, CDR2 FQNEAQ. CDR3 length: 15 amino acids. The germline V and J ends were trimmed by 2 bases and 1 base, with 10 bases remaining between them. The CDR3 loop is CASSLQGLGTDTQYF. The CDR3 DNA follows: TGTGCCAGCAGCTTACAGGGTCTGGGCACAGATACGCAGTATTTT.